This TCR beta chain was sequenced in a study of T cell responses to AZD1222 COVID-19 vaccine. Study-wide context: Second-dose schedules of about 4 or about 12 weeks were combined.

As regards this clone: The antigen is not known.

V was pared by 4 bases and J by 7 bases, with 18 bases between. This CDR3 has 14 residues. The germline gives CDR1 SGDLS, CDR2 YYNGEE. Profiled with immunoSEQ multiplex PCR; TCRdb holds only in-frame clones, not every one. The sample has approximately 60,000 clones; 84% are singletons. Study observations and caveats: Seropositive AZD1222 recipients at baseline numbered only five or six. Among spike-specific TCRs, nearly half reportedly target unmutated variant regions. After two AZD1222 doses, spike-specific TCR breadth and depth rose versus day 0.

The rearrangement joins TRBV9 to TRBJ2-7; D is perhaps TRBD1 or TRBD2 (5 bases each). This TCR derives from an adult in good health. The sample was peripheral blood, taken on day 0 of AZD1222 vaccination. CDR3 loop: CASSTRDGVEEQYF. DNA of the CDR3: TGTGCCAGCAGCACCCGGGACGGAGTAGAAGAGCAGTACTTC.